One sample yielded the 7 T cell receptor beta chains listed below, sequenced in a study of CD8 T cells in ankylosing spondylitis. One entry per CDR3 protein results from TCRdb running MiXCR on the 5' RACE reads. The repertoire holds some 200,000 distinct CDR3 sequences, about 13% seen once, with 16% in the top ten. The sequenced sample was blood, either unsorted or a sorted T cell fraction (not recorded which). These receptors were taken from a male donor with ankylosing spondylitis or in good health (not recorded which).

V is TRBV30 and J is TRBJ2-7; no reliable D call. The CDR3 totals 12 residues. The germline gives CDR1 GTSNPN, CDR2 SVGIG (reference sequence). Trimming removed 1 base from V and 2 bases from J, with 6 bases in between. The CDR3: CAWSEPTYEQYF. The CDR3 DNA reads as TGTGCCTGGAGTGAACCTACCTACGAGCAGTACTTC.

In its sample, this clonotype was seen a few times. The DNA of the CDR3 is TGCAGTGCTAGAGATAGGGGTTTCCCCTACAATGAGCAGTTCTTC. Its translation is CSARDRGFPYNEQFF. The chain has TRBV20-1 and TRBJ2-1, with D maybe TRBD1 (5 bases). V dropped 0 bases and J dropped 2 bases, with 11 bases sitting between them. In germline, CDR1 is DFQATT, CDR2 SNEGSKA (reference sequence). The CDR3 has 15 amino acids.

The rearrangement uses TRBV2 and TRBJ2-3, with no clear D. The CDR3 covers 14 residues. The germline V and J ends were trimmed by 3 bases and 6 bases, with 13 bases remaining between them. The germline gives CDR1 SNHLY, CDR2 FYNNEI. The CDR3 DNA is TGTGCCAGCAGTGAGAGGCCATCTGGGGATACGCAGTATTTT. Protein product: CASSERPSGDTQYF. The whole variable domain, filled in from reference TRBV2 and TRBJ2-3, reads EPEVTQTPSHQVTQMGQEVILRCVPISNHLYFYWYRQILGQKVEFLVSFYNNEISEKSEIFDDQFSVERPDGSNFTLKIRSTKLEDSAMYFCASSERPSGDTQYFGPGTRLTVL.

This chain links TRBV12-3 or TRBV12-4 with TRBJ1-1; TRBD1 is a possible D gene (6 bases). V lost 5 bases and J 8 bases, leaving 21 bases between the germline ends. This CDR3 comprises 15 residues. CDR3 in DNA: TGTGCCAGCAGTCCCCGGGGGGGCGGTAAGATCGAAGCTTTCTTT. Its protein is CASSPRGGGKIEAFF.

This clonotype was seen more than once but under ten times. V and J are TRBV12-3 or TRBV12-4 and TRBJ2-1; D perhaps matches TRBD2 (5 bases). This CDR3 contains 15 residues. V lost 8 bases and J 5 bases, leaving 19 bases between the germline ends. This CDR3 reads CASLLSRLTDNEQFF. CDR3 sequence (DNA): TGTGCCAGCCTTTTAAGTAGACTAACCGACAATGAGCAGTTCTTC.

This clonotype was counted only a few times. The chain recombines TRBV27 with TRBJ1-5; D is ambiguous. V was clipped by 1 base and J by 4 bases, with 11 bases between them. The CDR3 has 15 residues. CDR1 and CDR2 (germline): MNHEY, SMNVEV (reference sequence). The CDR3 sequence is CASSLLGSSNQPQHF. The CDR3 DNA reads TGTGCCAGCAGTTTATTAGGAAGCTCTAATCAGCCCCAGCATTTT.

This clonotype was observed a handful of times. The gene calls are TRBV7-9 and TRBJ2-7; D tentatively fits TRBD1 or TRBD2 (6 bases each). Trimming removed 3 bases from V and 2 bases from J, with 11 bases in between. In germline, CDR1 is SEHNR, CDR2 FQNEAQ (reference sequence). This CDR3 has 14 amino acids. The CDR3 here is CASSFRGPPYEQYF. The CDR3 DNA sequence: TGTGCCAGCAGCTTCCGGGGGCCTCCCTACGAGCAGTACTTC.